Below, one T cell receptor beta chain is given with its context. Here immunoSEQ multiplex PCR was the method, and the copy in TCRdb shows in-frame clones only, minus some. Here the sample spans about 76,000 clones, roughly 80% being singletons. This entry belongs to a study of blood T cell repertoires in COVID-19. At the level of the study: The United States, Italy and Spain provided the acute and convalescent COVID-19 samples. PBMCs, B-cell-depleted T cells, or T cells provided the cDNA or gDNA that made up the material.

Germline CDR1 and CDR2: SGHDN and FVKESK. The ends were cut back, 4 bases at V and 0 bases at J, with 3 bases in the middle. This CDR3 region has 13 residues. The TCR was taken from a woman aged 60-70 years with acute or convalescent COVID-19. The specimen sequenced was peripheral blood. This chain links TRBV14 with TRBJ1-4; D remains unclear. The CDR3 loop is CASSRATNEKLFF. CDR3 in DNA: TGTGCCAGCAGCCGAGCAACTAATGAAAAACTGTTTTTT.